This T cell receptor beta chain was found in a study of T cell changes during pregnancy in multiple sclerosis. Using immunoSEQ multiplex PCR, the repertoire was profiled, and TCRdb retains in-frame clones only, with some absent. The sample has about 29,000 clones, 85% to 95% seen once. The specimen comprised CD8+ T cells from peripheral blood mononuclear cells, sampled before pregnancy. The sequence was obtained from a female donor with multiple sclerosis, enrolled in a pregnancy study.

This chain's CDR3 is CASSFPENQREEDRYNEQFF. Here the CDR3 DNA reads TGTGCCAGCAGTTTCCCTGAAAATCAGCGGGAGGAAGACCGGTACAATGAGCAGTTCTTC. This chain connects TRBV27 to TRBJ2-1; 9 nucleotides align to TRBD2. Germline loops: CDR1 MNHEY, CDR2 SMNVEV (reference sequence). V was clipped by 3 bases and J by 4 bases; unmatched bases: 19. The CDR3 sequence is 20 residues long.